The 30 T cell receptor beta chains given below trace back to one sample, sequenced in a study of spatial heterogeneity in lung cancer. Study-wide results and limits: Tumoral mutation counts were tracked by counts of expanded intratumoral alpha and beta TCRs.

The antigens for these receptors are not known. TCRdb analysed the 5' RACE reads with MiXCR anew, one entry per CDR3 protein. The table records about 20,000 distinct CDR3 sequences, roughly 7.5% of them present only once. This sample's time point: sample taken at primary tumor resection. The material sequenced was lung tumor tissue, taken at surgery. The receptors were sampled from a male donor with early-stage non-small cell lung cancer.

The rearrangement joins TRBV4-3 to TRBJ1-5, with D maybe TRBD1 (5 bases). CDR1 and CDR2 (germline): LGHNA, YSLEER. V shed 0 bases and J shed 3 bases, with 12 bases lying between them. The CDR3 runs 16 residues. CDR3 sequence: CASSQDWGRANQPQHF. CDR3 sequence (DNA): TGCGCCAGCAGCCAAGATTGGGGCAGAGCCAATCAGCCCCAGCATTTT.

In this sample, this clonotype turned up many times. The V and J genes are TRBV2 and TRBJ2-3; D uncertain. CDR1 is SNHLY and CDR2 is FYNNEI in the germline V gene. Trimming removed 8 bases from V and 0 bases from J, with 9 bases in between. CDR3 length equals 13 residues. The CDR3 here is CASRRDSTDTQYF. The CDR3 DNA reads as TGTGCCAGCCGTAGGGATAGCACAGATACGCAGTATTTT.

This clonotype came up a few times. The J gene is TRBJ1-6, the V gene TRBV23-1; D might be TRBD1 (6 bases). TRBV23-1 counts as an open reading frame of uncertain function. The CDR3 is 18 residues long. Deletions cut 0 bases from V and 8 bases from J, with 20 bases between. The CDR3, as DNA: TGCGCCAGCAGTCAATCAGGCCGACCGAGGGGGTGGGATTCACCCCTCCACTTT. It translates to CASSQSGRPRGWDSPLHF.

This clonotype was observed many times. V gene TRBV12-3 or TRBV12-4 combines with J gene TRBJ2-3; 7 nucleotides line up with TRBD1. V lost 5 bases to trimming and J lost 2 bases; unmatched junction nucleotides: 7. This CDR3 region has 15 residues. In DNA form, the CDR3 reads TGTGCCAGCAGTCCGGACAGGTCAACCACAGATACGCAGTATTTT. Its translation: CASSPDRSTTDTQYF.

This clonotype has only a few counts. CDR3: CASKTTGTGVREQYF. For the CDR3, the DNA is TGTGCCAGCAAGACGACCGGGACAGGGGTTAGAGAGCAGTACTTC. The chain links TRBV6-2 or TRBV6-3 to TRBJ2-7, with 10 nucleotides matching TRBD1. The CDR3 sequence is 15 residues long. Trimming took 7 bases from V and 7 from J; bases not matched to a gene: 13. CDR1 and CDR2 from the germline V gene are MNHEY and SVGEGT.

The gene calls are TRBV9 and TRBJ2-3; TRBD2 aligns across 9 bases. V shed 0 bases, J shed 4 bases, and the junction held 15 bases outside the gene matches. The CDR3 covers 19 residues. CDR1 is SGDLS, CDR2 YYNGEE, per germline. CDR3 DNA: TGTGCCAGCAGCGTAGATAGGAGGGCTAGCGGGGAGCGCGCAGATACGCAGTATTTT. Translation gives CASSVDRRASGERADTQYF.

This clonotype was detected ten times or more. The J gene is TRBJ1-1, the V gene TRBV5-4, with D perhaps matching TRBD1 (5 bases). The V end lost 4 bases, the J end lost 6 bases, and 19 bases lay between the germline ends. The CDR3 extends over 15 amino acids. Germline lookup yields CDR1 SGHNT and CDR2 YYREEE (reference sequence). The CDR3 coding sequence is TGTGCCAGCAGCCAGCAGGGCTACTATGGCCCTGAAGCTTTCTTT. Translation gives CASSQQGYYGPEAFF.

In this sample, this clonotype turned up a few times. The J gene is TRBJ2-4, the V gene TRBV4-1, with 9 nucleotides matching TRBD1. V was pared by 0 bases and J by 3 bases, with 12 bases of the junction left unmatched. The V gene's germline CDR1 is MGHRA and CDR2 YSYEKL. The CDR3 totals 19 residues. CDR3: CASSQDRGTGTVVKNIQYF. The CDR3 coding sequence is TGCGCCAGCAGCCAAGATCGGGGGACAGGGACGGTGGTCAAAAACATTCAGTACTTC.

This clonotype was recorded at least ten times. The chain joins TRBV6-5 to TRBJ1-6; D perhaps matches TRBD1 (5 bases). Germline V CDR1 and CDR2: MNHEY, SVGAGI. With 0 bases removed from V and 6 bases from J, the gap between germline ends came to 9 bases. CDR3 length: 15 amino acids. The CDR3 DNA reads TGTGCCAGCAGTTACTCGCTACAGGTTAATTCACCCCTCCACTTT. This translates into CASSYSLQVNSPLHF.

The sample holds a few counts of this clonotype. The chain has TRBV19 and TRBJ2-3, with D tentatively TRBD1 (5 bases). Germline V lookup: CDR1 LNHDA, CDR2 SQIVND (reference sequence). The CDR3 loop spans 13 amino acids. Trimming cost V 5 bases and J 5 bases, with 11 bases left between them. CDR3 DNA sequence: TGTGCCAGTAGTCCAGGGTTCCGAGATACGCAGTATTTT. Amino acids: CASSPGFRDTQYF.

V and J are TRBV6-1 and TRBJ1-5, with 8 bases fitting TRBD1. This CDR3 has 17 residues. Germline CDR1 MNHNS, CDR2 SASEGT. The junction had 9 bases not matched to a gene; V was cut back by 2 bases and J by 3 bases. The CDR3 loop is CASSERATGAYNQPQHF. CDR3 nucleotides: TGTGCCAGCAGTGAAAGGGCGACAGGGGCCTACAATCAGCCCCAGCATTTT.

The sample holds a few counts of this clonotype. The chain is built from TRBV12-5 and TRBJ1-2; D not certain. Trimming pared 3 bases from V and 3 bases from J, leaving 5 bases between. The CDR3 runs 12 residues. Germline CDR1 and CDR2: LGHNT and FRNRAP. This CDR3 reads CASGLGHYGYTF. The CDR3 DNA reads as TGTGCTAGTGGTTTAGGTCACTATGGCTACACCTTC.

This clonotype turned up a few times. The V and J genes are TRBV11-2 and TRBJ1-1, with D possibly being TRBD1 (5 bases). This CDR3 region has 15 residues. V lost 2 bases and J 0 bases, leaving 10 bases between the germline ends. Per germline, CDR1 SGHAT and CDR2 FQNNGV. CDR3: CASSLNRQMNTEAFF. As DNA, the CDR3 is TGTGCCAGCAGCTTAAACCGACAGATGAACACTGAAGCTTTCTTT.

V usage is TRBV19 and J usage is TRBJ1-6; D remains ambiguous. V gave up 3 bases and J gave up 7 bases, with 10 bases separating them. The germline gives CDR1 LNHDA, CDR2 SQIVND (reference sequence). The CDR3 extends over 14 amino acids. The CDR3: CASSIGLSNSPLHF. CDR3 sequence (DNA): TGTGCCAGTAGTATTGGTCTCAGCAATTCACCCCTCCACTTT.

By frequency in the sample, this clonotype is medium-sized. CDR3 bases: TGTGCCAGCAGCTTAGTAGGGGCTGGGGCCAACGTCCTGACTTTC. It translates to CASSLVGAGANVLTF. The chain uses TRBV7-2 and TRBJ2-6; possibly TRBD1 for D (5 bases). Trimming shortened V by 1 base and J by 2 bases, and 6 bases separated the two germline ends. Germline-derived CDR1 and CDR2 are SGHTA and FQGNSA. The CDR3 length is 15 residues.

The table lists this clonotype with many counts. The V call is TRBV28, the J call TRBJ1-2; the match to TRBD1 covers 7 bases. V gave up 5 bases and J gave up 2 bases; unmatched junction bases: 11. The length of the CDR3 is 16 residues. In germline, CDR1 is MDHEN, CDR2 SYDVKM. The CDR3 sequence: CASSVSSHRGNYGYTF. CDR3 coding DNA: TGTGCCAGCAGTGTTTCGTCCCACAGGGGAAACTATGGCTACACCTTC.

This clonotype has more than one count but fewer than ten. The V and J genes are TRBV28 and TRBJ2-7; TRBD2 matches at 7 bases. This CDR3 contains 13 residues. Germline V gene sequence: CDR1 MDHEN, CDR2 SYDVKM. V shed 6 bases, J shed 7 bases, and the junction held 9 bases outside the gene matches. Here the CDR3 reads CASRAPRAGEQYF. The CDR3 nucleotides are TGTGCCAGCAGGGCCCCACGAGCGGGGGAGCAGTACTTC.

This clonotype has a count of ten or more. The rearrangement joins TRBV4-3 to TRBJ1-1; D ambiguous. Germline loops: CDR1 LGHNA, CDR2 YSLEER. The CDR3 spans 15 residues. V lost 0 bases and J 0 bases, leaving 8 bases between the germline ends. The CDR3 loop reads CASSQERSVNTEAFF. The CDR3 DNA reads TGCGCCAGCAGCCAAGAGAGGAGTGTGAACACTGAAGCTTTCTTT.

This clonotype was recorded many times. The chain's CDR3 is CASSQGGGWNTGELFF. DNA for the CDR3: TGTGCCAGCAGCCAAGGTGGGGGCTGGAACACCGGGGAGCTGTTTTTT. The chain joins TRBV3-1 to TRBJ2-2; maybe TRBD1 (6 bases). Germline V lookup: CDR1 LGHDT, CDR2 YNNKEL (reference sequence). The CDR3 has 16 residues. V was pared by 1 base and J by 1 base, with 10 bases between. Full variable domain (remainder filled in from reference TRBV3-1 and TRBJ2-2): DTAVSQTPKYLVTQMGNDKSIKCEQNLGHDTMYWYKQDSKKFLKIMFSYNNKELIINETVPNRFSPKSPDKAHLNLHINSLELGDSAVYFCASSQGGGWNTGELFFGEGSRLTVL.

This clonotype was detected ten times or more. The chain recombines TRBV24-1 with TRBJ1-2; TRBD1 might be the D (6 bases). V lost 0 bases to trimming and J lost 9 bases, with 16 bases between them. The germline CDR1 and CDR2 sequences are KGHDR and SFDVKD. The CDR3 runs 15 residues. The CDR3 region is CATSDLLGGAESYTF. The CDR3 nucleotides read TGTGCCACCAGTGATTTGCTGGGGGGCGCAGAAAGCTACACCTTC.

This clonotype was detected ten times or more. The V and J genes are TRBV4-2 and TRBJ1-6, with 8 bases matching TRBD1. The CDR3 extends over 17 amino acids. Germline assignment: CDR1 LGHNA and CDR2 YNFKEQ. After removal of 3 bases from V and 9 bases from J, the junction contained 13 bases not matched to a gene. CDR3 sequence: CASSQQGAPRESSPLHF. The DNA of the CDR3 is TGTGCCAGCAGCCAGCAGGGGGCGCCTCGGGAGAGTTCACCCCTCCACTTT.

The table lists this clonotype with many counts. The J gene is TRBJ2-2, the V gene TRBV20-1; TRBD1 might be the D (6 bases). CDR1 and CDR2 from the germline V gene are DFQATT and SNEGSKA (reference sequence). V lost 0 bases and J lost 6, with 14 bases in between. The CDR3 is 15 residues long. DNA of the CDR3: TGCAGTGCTAGAGATCCGGTGACAGGTGCCGGGGAGCTGTTTTTT. It is translated as CSARDPVTGAGELFF.

This clonotype was seen repeatedly, ten times or more. This chain connects TRBV27 to TRBJ2-7; D is perhaps TRBD1 (5 bases). Germline values: CDR1 MNHEY, CDR2 SMNVEV (reference sequence). The ends were cut back, 2 bases at V and 4 bases at J, with 24 bases in the middle. This CDR3 has 18 amino acids. The CDR3 loop reads CASSLGSDRPLPPYEQYF. CDR3 in DNA: TGTGCCAGCAGTTTAGGGTCAGACAGACCCCTGCCCCCTTACGAGCAGTACTTC.

This clonotype was found many times. The chain joins TRBV2 to TRBJ1-1; D ambiguous. The CDR3 contains 14 residues. V shed 4 bases and J shed 3 bases, with 12 bases lying between them. Per the germline V gene, CDR1 is SNHLY and CDR2 is FYNNEI. The CDR3 region has the DNA TGTGCCAGCAGTGGCCGCCGAGCGTACACTGAAGCTTTCTTT. Translation: CASSGRRAYTEAFF.

This clonotype came up many times. V is TRBV27 and J is TRBJ1-6, with 12 bases that match TRBD1. V shed 4 bases and J 8 bases; nucleotides not matched to a gene: 3. In germline, CDR1 is MNHEY, CDR2 SMNVEV (reference sequence). The CDR3 loop spans 15 amino acids. The CDR3 DNA is TGTGCCAGCAGTTCCGGGACAGGGGGCCATTCACCCCTCCACTTT. Translating gives CASSSGTGGHSPLHF.

Notes on this clonotype: The junction differs from germline at one of its ends, possibly a read error. This chain connects TRBV20-1 to TRBJ2-7; TRBD1 matches at 10 bases. Germline lookup yields CDR1 DFQATT and CDR2 SNEGSKA (reference sequence). The CDR3 runs to 10 residues. CDR3 in DNA: TGCAGTGCTAGTGGGACAGGGGACGGCTTC. Its translation: CSASGTGDGF.

The rearrangement joins TRBV6-1 to TRBJ2-1, with a weak D call TRBD2 (6 bases). This CDR3 comprises 14 residues. Per germline, CDR1 MNHNS and CDR2 SASEGT. With 10 bases removed from V and 10 bases from J, the gap between germline ends came to 23 bases. CDR3 coding DNA: TGTGCCACCCACCGAAGAGGAGGGGACCGGGAGCAGTTCTTC. This translates into CATHRRGGDREQFF.

This clonotype came up many times. The chain combines TRBV20-1 with TRBJ1-5; D is perhaps TRBD1 (5 bases). Germline CDR1 reads DFQATT; CDR2 reads SNEGSKA (reference sequence). This CDR3 comprises 15 residues. Trimming cost V 0 bases and J 0 bases, with 9 bases left between them. This CDR3 reads CSARDGRASNQPQHF. The CDR3 DNA reads TGCAGTGCTAGAGATGGCAGGGCTAGCAATCAGCCCCAGCATTTT.

In this sample, this clonotype turned up many times. The rearrangement links TRBV7-2 to TRBJ1-5, with 7 bases fitting TRBD1. Germline-derived CDR1 and CDR2 are SGHTA and FQGNSA. V lost 5 bases and J lost 3; bases outside the gene matches: 7. The CDR3 consists of 15 residues. The CDR3 reads CASSPQTGLNQPQHF. The CDR3 DNA sequence: TGTGCCAGCAGCCCTCAGACAGGGCTCAATCAGCCCCAGCATTTT.

CDR3 DNA sequence: TGTGCCAGCAGGCCCCGGGGGGGGGCCTTTGGCAATCAGCCCCAGCATTTT. Encoded protein: CASRPRGGAFGNQPQHF. The chain employs TRBV2 and TRBJ1-5, with D possibly TRBD1 on 6 matching bases. V was pared by 6 bases and J by 2 bases, with 20 bases between. Germline CDR1 is SNHLY and CDR2 is FYNNEI. The length of the CDR3 is 17 residues.